These T cell receptor beta chains were read from a single sample in a study of blood T cells in healthy people across ages. Each CDR3 protein is one row after TCRdb ran MiXCR on the 5' RACE reads. Among over 600,000 distinct CDR3 sequences, 40% to 45% were seen once, and the ten largest hold around 30%. The source material was blood. The receptors derive from a man older than 75 in good health. The CDR3 runs from the conserved cysteine through the conserved F or W.

TRBV20-1 | CSARDPQGTGRAEAFF
TRBV10-1 | CASSVTPKTGELFF
TRBV11-1 | CASSPRQGPSYEQYF
TRBV10-3 | CAISVGMENSPLHF
TRBV5-1 | CAGSSLAGGRRGEQYF
TRBV6-5 | CASSQGTGNKLFF
TRBV2 | CASTSRAGRETQYF
TRBV27 | CASSLWASGTGMGSYEQYF
TRBV24-1 | CATSDTGGGNYGYTF
TRBV27 | CALPPDLNEKLFF
TRBV7-2 | CASSLGGVGPYGYTF
TRBV7-6 | CASSLTASGIDTQYF
TRBV5-5 | CASSLVGTEIAKDYGFTF
TRBV20-1 | CSARVPGTYTDTQYF
TRBV6-6 | CASSAPGPLYYGYTF
TRBV5-5 | CASSPRALGRETQYF
TRBV30 | CAAVTGLLYEQYF
TRBV6-5 | CASSLGQGTSTDTQYF
TRBV7-9 | CASSAGQGIPIYF
TRBV7-9 | CASSQRDRSTDTQYF
TRBV20-1 | CSARDRTIPNQPQHF
TRBV7-2 | CASSLDPVRNYGYTF
TRBV20-1 | CSARDLAGGWEQYF
TRBV7-8 | CASSLGTGWEAQYF
TRBV7-2 | CASRQPGTANTGELFF
TRBV24-1 | CATKGGGNNEQFF
TRBV28 | CASSFEYNQPQHF
TRBV12-3/TRBV12-4 | CASSDRNNSPLHF
TRBV6-2/TRBV6-3 | CASRGTGNHQGQYF
TRBV4-1 | CASSHCTQETQYF
TRBV28 | CASSPRTGTIYGYTF
TRBV10-2 | CASREASGVYNEQFF